Following are 15 T cell receptor beta chains from one sample sequenced in a study of PD-1 blockade in classical Hodgkin lymphoma. Sequencing used immunoSEQ multiplex PCR; TCRdb keeps in-frame clones, though not all of them. The sample records some 95,000 clones, 90% being singletons. Time point of the sample: cycle 4 day 1 (C4D1), after about 6 weeks of nivolumab. Patients all relapsed after autologous stem cell transplantation, and there was variation in brentuximab vedotin exposure. The material sequenced was peripheral blood mononuclear cells (PBMCs), taken before the fourth cycle of nivolumab. The receptors stem from a human donor with classical Hodgkin lymphoma.

V gene TRBV9 combines with J gene TRBJ1-3; no clear D gene. Trimming took 0 bases from V and 6 from J, leaving 16 bases between them. The V gene's germline CDR1 is SGDLS and CDR2 YYNGEE. This CDR3 region has 16 residues. The chain's CDR3 is CASSVGVLRSLNTIYF. The CDR3 region has the DNA TGTGCCAGCAGCGTAGGGGTTCTCCGCTCCTTAAACACCATATATTTT.

J is TRBJ1-2 and V is TRBV7-2; 7 bases fit TRBD1. V lost 1 base and J lost 4; bases outside the gene matches: 6. The CDR3 is made up of 15 amino acids. Germline CDR1 and CDR2: SGHTA and FQGNSA. CDR3 residues: CASSLVKGGFYGYTF. The DNA for the CDR3 is TGTGCCAGCAGCTTAGTAAAAGGGGGCTTCTATGGCTACACCTTC.

This chain links TRBV28 with TRBJ1-5, with 7 bases matching TRBD1. The germline V gene has CDR1 MDHEN and CDR2 SYDVKM. Germline trimming cut 1 base from V and 1 base from J; bases unmatched to any gene: 7. The length of the CDR3 is 17 residues. The CDR3, as DNA: TGTGCCAGCAGTTTATTAATCAGGGGGAGAAGCAATCAGCCCCAGCATTTT. Protein product: CASSLLIRGRSNQPQHF.

In this sample, this clone turned up a few times. The chain joins TRBV2 to TRBJ2-1, with a tentative D call TRBD2 (5 bases). Germline CDR1 and CDR2: SNHLY and FYNNEI. CDR3 length: 13 amino acids. V lost 11 bases, J lost 0 bases, and 11 bases lay in between. The CDR3 sequence: CAARGTSYNEQFF. For the CDR3, the DNA is TGTGCCGCCCGGGGTACCTCCTACAATGAGCAGTTCTTC.

This clone occurred once. V gene TRBV10-3 combines with J gene TRBJ2-2; D is perhaps TRBD1 (5 bases). Germline CDR1 ENHRY, CDR2 SYGVKD. V was pared by 1 base and J by 1 base, with 10 bases between. This CDR3 region has 16 residues. CDR3 DNA: TGTGCCATCAGTGAGTACGGACAAATGAACACCGGGGAGCTGTTTTTT. Its translation is CAISEYGQMNTGELFF.

The chain joins TRBV6-5 to TRBJ1-2, with D perhaps matching TRBD1 (5 bases). Per germline, CDR1 MNHEY and CDR2 SVGAGI. V lost 0 bases and J lost 6, with 17 bases in between. The CDR3 has 16 residues. DNA of the CDR3: TGTGCCAGCAGTTACTCGGGGCAGGGTAATCAAAATGGCTACACCTTC. Encoded protein: CASSYSGQGNQNGYTF.

The V gene is TRBV28, the J gene TRBJ2-3; 15 bases are shared with TRBD2. The CDR3 covers 19 residues. V dropped 3 bases and J dropped 4; count of bases not matched to a gene: 11. The germline V gene encodes CDR1 MDHEN and CDR2 SYDVKM. CDR3 coding DNA: TGTGCCAGCAGTTTCTTCTGGACTAGCGGGGGGGCCGTCGCAGATACGCAGTATTTT. Residues: CASSFFWTSGGAVADTQYF.

The rearrangement uses TRBV4-2 and TRBJ1-3, with D tentatively TRBD1 (6 bases). The germline V gene has CDR1 LGHNA and CDR2 YNFKEQ. The CDR3 has 15 residues. V lost 6 bases, J lost 6 bases, and 18 bases lay in between. The CDR3 region has the DNA TGTGCCAGCAGTCTCTGGGGGGCGCGAACAAACACCATATATTTT. Amino acids: CASSLWGARTNTIYF.

The genes are TRBV6-5 and TRBJ1-2, with D unclear. Trimming pared 2 bases from V and 5 bases from J, leaving 15 bases between. The germline CDR1 and CDR2 sequences are MNHEY and SVGAGI. The CDR3 totals 15 residues. CDR3 coding DNA: TGTGCCAGCAGTTACGTTGGAGCGGATGAATATGGCTACACCTTC. This encodes CASSYVGADEYGYTF.

The rearrangement joins TRBV4-3 to TRBJ2-3; 7 bases are shared with TRBD2. The CDR3 has 17 amino acids. Per the germline V gene, CDR1 is LGHNA and CDR2 is YSLEER. The V segment lost 1 base and the J segment 2 bases; nucleotides outside the gene matches: 9. CDR3 amino acids: CASSQGGLVSITDTQYF. The CDR3 nucleotides are TGCGCCAGCAGCCAAGGTGGACTAGTTAGTATCACAGATACGCAGTATTTT.

The V gene is TRBV27, the J gene TRBJ2-1; D not resolved. V was shortened by 1 base and J by 1 base, with 11 bases between the two germline ends. Germline V lookup: CDR1 MNHEY, CDR2 SMNVEV (reference sequence). The CDR3 extends over 16 amino acids. Written as DNA, the CDR3 is TGTGCCAGCAGTTTATATTTGACGGCTTCCTACAATGAGCAGTTCTTC. It yields the protein CASSLYLTASYNEQFF.

The chain carries TRBV2 and TRBJ1-5; tentative D call: TRBD1 (5 bases). V was clipped by 6 bases and J by 11 bases, with 14 bases between them. CDR1 is SNHLY, CDR2 FYNNEI, per germline. The CDR3 is 12 amino acids. The CDR3 DNA sequence: TGTGCCAGCAGGGACCTCAGGGAAACCCAGCATTTT. This codes for CASRDLRETQHF.

The chain combines TRBV5-1 with TRBJ1-4, with a possible D match to TRBD1 (5 bases). CDR3 length: 15 amino acids. Per the germline V gene, CDR1 is SGHRS and CDR2 is YFSETQ. V was pared by 3 bases and J by 0 bases, with 9 bases between. Here the CDR3 DNA reads TGCGCCAGCAGCTCGACAGCTTCAACTAATGAAAAACTGTTTTTT. The encoded protein is CASSSTASTNEKLFF.

The genes are TRBV7-2 and TRBJ2-5, with D possibly called TRBD1 or TRBD2 (5 bases each). Germline CDR1 is SGHTA and CDR2 is FQGNSA. The CDR3 is 15 residues long. The V end lost 1 base, the J end lost 7 bases, and 16 bases lay between the germline ends. The CDR3 reads CASSLGAAWGWTQYF. CDR3 nucleotide sequence: TGTGCCAGCAGCTTAGGCGCCGCGTGGGGGTGGACCCAGTACTTC.

The V call is TRBV9, the J call TRBJ1-3, with D possibly matching TRBD1 (5 bases). The germline gives CDR1 SGDLS, CDR2 YYNGEE. V gave up 1 base and J gave up 4 bases, with 15 bases separating them. This CDR3 has 16 residues. CDR3 sequence reads: CASSVNLGASGNTIYF. CDR3 sequence (DNA): TGTGCCAGCAGCGTAAATCTCGGGGCATCAGGAAACACCATATATTTT.